This entry lists 8 T cell receptor beta chains sequenced from one sample in a study of OX40 agonist ivuxolimab in advanced cancers. Libraries were prepared by immunoSEQ multiplex PCR; TCRdb keeps only in-frame clonotypes and omits some of them. The repertoire holds about 58,000 clones, approximately 88% seen once, with about 3.5% in the top ten. The input for sequencing was CD4+ or CD8+ T cells sorted from blood, taken in a trial of the OX40 agonist ivuxolimab. Receptors were obtained from an adult with an advanced solid tumor such as melanoma, head and neck, liver or kidney cancer.

CDR3 nucleotide sequence: TGCGCCAGCAGCCAAGAGGAATGGTATCCGGGAAACACCATATATTTT. It codes for CASSQEEWYPGNTIYF. This sequence joins TRBV4-1 and TRBJ1-3; D gene uncertain. CDR1 is MGHRA and CDR2 is YSYEKL in the germline V gene. V lost 0 bases and J lost 4, with 13 bases in between. The CDR3 runs 16 residues.

Here the CDR3 DNA reads TGTGCCAGCAGCTTGACGGGAGCGAACGAGCAGTACTTC. Its translation is CASSLTGANEQYF. The chain links TRBV7-9 to TRBJ2-7, with D tentatively TRBD2 (6 bases). V shed 3 bases and J shed 5 bases, with 11 bases lying between them. The CDR3 extends over 13 amino acids. From germline, CDR1 is SEHNR and CDR2 FQNEAQ (reference sequence). The full variable domain, rest sourced from reference TRBV7-9 and TRBJ2-7, is DTGVSQNPRHKITKRGQNVTFRCDPISEHNRLYWYRQTLGQGPEFLTYFQNEAQLEKSRLLSDRFSAERPKGSFSTLEIQRTEQGDSAMYLCASSLTGANEQYFGPGTRLTVT.

V gene TRBV6-5 combines with J gene TRBJ1-2; the D is unclear. V shed 5 bases and J shed 5 bases, with 15 bases lying between them. CDR1 and CDR2 from the germline V gene are MNHEY and SVGAGI. The CDR3 has 14 amino acids. CDR3 sequence: CASSDRTVSYGYTF. For the CDR3, the DNA is TGTGCCAGCAGTGACCGGACGGTTTCGTATGGCTACACCTTC.

The chain employs TRBV18 and TRBJ2-1, with 14 bases aligning to TRBD2. CDR3 length equals 17 residues. Germline lookup yields CDR1 KGHSH and CDR2 LQKENI. V was pared by 0 bases and J by 6 bases, with 4 bases of the junction left unmatched. The CDR3, as DNA: TGTGCCAGCTCACCACCCCGACTAGCGGGAGGGCCCAATGAGCAGTTCTTC. This translates into CASSPPRLAGGPNEQFF.

The genes are TRBV28 and TRBJ2-7, with D perhaps TRBD1 (7 bases). This CDR3 has 15 amino acids. V was pared by 5 bases and J by 0 bases, with 14 bases between. Looked up from germline, CDR1 is MDHEN and CDR2 is SYDVKM. The CDR3 sequence is CASSTPGGGSYEQYF. CDR3 bases: TGTGCCAGCAGTACACCAGGGGGAGGCTCCTACGAGCAGTACTTC.

The chain uses TRBV7-2 and TRBJ2-7, with D tentatively TRBD1 (6 bases). V lost 8 bases to trimming and J lost 1 base, with 21 bases between them. Germline V gene sequence: CDR1 SGHTA, CDR2 FQGNSA. The CDR3 is made up of 16 amino acids. CDR3 sequence: CASGSYPRTASYEQYF. In nucleotides, the CDR3 is TGTGCCAGCGGCTCGTACCCCCGGACAGCATCCTACGAGCAGTACTTC.

The chain couples TRBV28 to TRBJ2-5; a weak D match, TRBD1 (5 bases). Germline CDR1 and CDR2: MDHEN and SYDVKM. V lost 6 bases and J lost 5, with 22 bases in between. The CDR3 is 16 amino acids. CDR3 protein: CASSLTSGPSRETQYF. The DNA for the CDR3 is TGTGCCAGCAGCCTCACGTCAGGGCCGAGTAGGGAGACCCAGTACTTC.

The chain joins TRBV2 to TRBJ1-5; unclear D gene. The CDR3 contains 14 residues. Germline CDR1 is SNHLY and CDR2 is FYNNEI. Trimming stripped 4 bases from V and 3 bases from J, with 10 bases between. DNA of the CDR3: TGTGCCAGCAGTGGACCACTAAACAATCAGCCCCAGCATTTT. Its protein is CASSGPLNNQPQHF.